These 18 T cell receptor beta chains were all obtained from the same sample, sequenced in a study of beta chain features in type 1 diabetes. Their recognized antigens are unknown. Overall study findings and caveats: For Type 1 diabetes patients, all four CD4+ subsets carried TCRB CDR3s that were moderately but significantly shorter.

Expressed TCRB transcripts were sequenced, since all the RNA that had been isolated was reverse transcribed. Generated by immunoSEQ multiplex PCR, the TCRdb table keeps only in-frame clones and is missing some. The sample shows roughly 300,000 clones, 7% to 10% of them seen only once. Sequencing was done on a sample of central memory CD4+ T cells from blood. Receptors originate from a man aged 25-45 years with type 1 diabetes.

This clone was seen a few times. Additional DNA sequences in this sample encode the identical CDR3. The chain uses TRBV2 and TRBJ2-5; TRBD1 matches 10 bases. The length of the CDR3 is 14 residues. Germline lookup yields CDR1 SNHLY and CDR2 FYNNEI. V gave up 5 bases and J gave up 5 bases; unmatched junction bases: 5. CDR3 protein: CASSRDRGGETQYF. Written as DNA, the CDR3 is TGTGCCAGCAGTCGGGACAGGGGCGGGGAGACCCAGTACTTC.

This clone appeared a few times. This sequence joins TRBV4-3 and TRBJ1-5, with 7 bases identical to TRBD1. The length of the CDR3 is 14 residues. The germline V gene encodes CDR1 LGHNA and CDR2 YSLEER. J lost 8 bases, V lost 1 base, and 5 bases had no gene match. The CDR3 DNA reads TGCGCCAGCAGCCAAGTTCTAGGGGGCGAGCCCCAGCATTTT. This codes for CASSQVLGGEPQHF.

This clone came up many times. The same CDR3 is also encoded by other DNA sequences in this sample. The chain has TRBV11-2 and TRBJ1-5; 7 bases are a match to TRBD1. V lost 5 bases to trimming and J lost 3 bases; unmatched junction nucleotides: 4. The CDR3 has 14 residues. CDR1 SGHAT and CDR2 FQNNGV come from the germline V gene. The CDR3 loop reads CASSPGTANQPQHF. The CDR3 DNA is TGTGCCAGCAGCCCAGGGACAGCCAATCAGCCCCAGCATTTT.

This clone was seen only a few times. This CDR3 is CASAKTGELNEKLFF. The DNA for the CDR3 is TGCGCCAGCGCAAAAACAGGGGAGCTTAATGAAAAACTGTTTTTT. The V call is TRBV5-1, the J call TRBJ1-4, with TRBD1 matching over 7 bases. The V segment lost 7 bases and the J segment 4 bases; nucleotides outside the gene matches: 10. The CDR3 covers 15 residues. In germline, CDR1 is SGHRS, CDR2 YFSETQ.

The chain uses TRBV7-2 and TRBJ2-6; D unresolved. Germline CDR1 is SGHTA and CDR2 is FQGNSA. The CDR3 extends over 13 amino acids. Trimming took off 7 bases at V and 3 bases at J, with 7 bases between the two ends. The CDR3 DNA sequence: TGTGCCAGCATTGTTTATGGGGCCAACGTCCTGACTTTC. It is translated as CASIVYGANVLTF.

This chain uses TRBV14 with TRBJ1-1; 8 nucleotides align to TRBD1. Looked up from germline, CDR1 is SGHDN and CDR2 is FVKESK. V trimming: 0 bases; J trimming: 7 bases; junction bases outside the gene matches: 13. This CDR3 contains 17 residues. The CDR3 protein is CASSQDDRGAILHEAFF. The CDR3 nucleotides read TGTGCCAGCAGCCAAGATGACAGGGGCGCCATACTCCATGAAGCTTTCTTT.

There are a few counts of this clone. In nucleotides, the CDR3 is TGTGCCAGCTCCTCTACCCGGGACACTGAAGCTTTCTTT. Its translation is CASSSTRDTEAFF. The chain uses TRBV18 and TRBJ1-1; D not resolved. This CDR3 has 13 amino acids. Per the germline V gene, CDR1 is KGHSH and CDR2 is LQKENI. The V end lost 6 bases, the J end lost 3 bases, and 11 bases lay between the germline ends.

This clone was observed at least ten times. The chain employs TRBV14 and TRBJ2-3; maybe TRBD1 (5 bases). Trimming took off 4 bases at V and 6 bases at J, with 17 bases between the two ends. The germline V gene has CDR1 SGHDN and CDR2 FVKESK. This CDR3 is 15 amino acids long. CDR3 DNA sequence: TGTGCCAGCAGCCCCCAGGGTCACATGGGGGATACGCAGTATTTT. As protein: CASSPQGHMGDTQYF.

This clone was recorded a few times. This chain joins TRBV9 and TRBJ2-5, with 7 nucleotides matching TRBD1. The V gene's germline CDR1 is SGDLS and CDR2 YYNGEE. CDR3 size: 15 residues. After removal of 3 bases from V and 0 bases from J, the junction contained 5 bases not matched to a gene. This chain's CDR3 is CASSAQGTNQETQYF. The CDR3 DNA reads TGTGCCAGCAGCGCACAGGGGACCAACCAAGAGACCCAGTACTTC. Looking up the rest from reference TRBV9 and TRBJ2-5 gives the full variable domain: DSGVTQTPKHLITATGQRVTLRCSPRSGDLSVYWYQQSLDQGLQFLIQYYNGEERAKGNILERFSAQQFPDLHSELNLSSLELGDSALYFCASSAQGTNQETQYFGPGTRLLVL.

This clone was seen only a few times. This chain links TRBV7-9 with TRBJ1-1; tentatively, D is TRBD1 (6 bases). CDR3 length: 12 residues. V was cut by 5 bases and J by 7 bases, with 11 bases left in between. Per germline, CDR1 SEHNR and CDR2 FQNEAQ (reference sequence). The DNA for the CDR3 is TGTGCCAGCAGCCCTAGAGGGGGTGAAGCTTTCTTT. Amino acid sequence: CASSPRGGEAFF.

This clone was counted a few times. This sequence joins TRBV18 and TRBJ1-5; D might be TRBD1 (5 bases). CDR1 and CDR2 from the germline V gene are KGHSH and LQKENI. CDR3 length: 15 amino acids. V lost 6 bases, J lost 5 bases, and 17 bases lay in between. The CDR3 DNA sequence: TGTGCCAGCTCTCCGACCACTAGGGGAGATCAGCCCCAGCATTTT. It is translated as CASSPTTRGDQPQHF.

The CDR3 reads CASSLASGSSYNEQFF. The CDR3 nucleotides read TGTGCCAGCAGCTTAGCTAGCGGGAGCTCCTACAATGAGCAGTTCTTC. The V and J genes are TRBV7-8 and TRBJ2-1; 9 bases are shared with TRBD2. Germline V CDR1 and CDR2: SGHVS, FQNEAQ. V dropped 0 bases and J dropped 0; count of bases not matched to a gene: 0. The CDR3 consists of 16 residues.

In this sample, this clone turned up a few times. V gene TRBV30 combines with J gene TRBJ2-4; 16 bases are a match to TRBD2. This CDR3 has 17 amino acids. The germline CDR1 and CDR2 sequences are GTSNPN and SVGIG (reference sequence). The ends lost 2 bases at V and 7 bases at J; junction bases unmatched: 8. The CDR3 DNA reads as TGTGCCTGGAGTCGCGGGACTAGCGGGGGGGCCGGTAACATTCAGTACTTC. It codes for CAWSRGTSGGAGNIQYF.

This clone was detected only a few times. CDR3 in DNA: TGCGCCAGCAGCCGGGCGTTCGGGGTTTCGACTGAAGCTTTCTTT. Its protein product is CASSRAFGVSTEAFF. V and J are TRBV4-3 and TRBJ1-1; D is ambiguous. The V end lost 4 bases, the J end lost 5 bases, and 17 bases lay between the germline ends. Germline CDR1 is LGHNA and CDR2 is YSLEER. The CDR3 is 15 amino acids.

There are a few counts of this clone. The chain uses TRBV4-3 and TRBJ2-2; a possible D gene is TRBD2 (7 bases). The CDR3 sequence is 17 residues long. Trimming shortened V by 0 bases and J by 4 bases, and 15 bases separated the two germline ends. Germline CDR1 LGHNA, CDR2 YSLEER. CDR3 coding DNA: TGCGCCAGCAGCCAAGATACCGGGGGGCGTAGCACCGGGGAGCTGTTTTTT. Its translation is CASSQDTGGRSTGELFF.

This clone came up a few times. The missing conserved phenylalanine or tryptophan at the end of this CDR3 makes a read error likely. CDR3 amino acids: CASRGQGDTDTQYL. For the CDR3, the DNA is TGTGCCAGCAGGGGACAGGGGGACACAGATACGCAGTATCTT. The chain links TRBV25-1 to TRBJ2-3, with TRBD1 matching over 11 bases. The germline V gene has CDR1 MGHDK and CDR2 SYGVNS. Trimming took 6 bases from V and 2 from J; bases not matched to a gene: 1. The CDR3 length is 14 residues.

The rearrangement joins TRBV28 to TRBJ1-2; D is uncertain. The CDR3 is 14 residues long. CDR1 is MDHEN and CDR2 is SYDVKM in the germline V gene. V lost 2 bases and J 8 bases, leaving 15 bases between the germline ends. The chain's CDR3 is CASSLRAGRSGYTF. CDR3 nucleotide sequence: TGTGCCAGCAGTTTAAGGGCGGGGAGGTCCGGCTACACCTTC.

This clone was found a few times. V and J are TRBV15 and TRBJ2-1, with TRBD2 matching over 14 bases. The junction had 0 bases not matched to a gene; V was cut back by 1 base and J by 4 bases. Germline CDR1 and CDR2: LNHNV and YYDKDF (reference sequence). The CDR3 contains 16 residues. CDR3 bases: TGTGCCACCAGCAGAGGACTAGCGGGGGGGTACAATGAGCAGTTCTTC. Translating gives CATSRGLAGGYNEQFF.